A single sample is the source of the 25 T cell receptor beta chains below, sequenced in a study of blood T cell repertoires in COVID-19. The method was immunoSEQ multiplex PCR; TCRdb's version includes in-frame clones alone and lacks a portion of them. The sample holds approximately 290,000 clones, around 89% seen once. Sequenced sample: peripheral blood. Receptors originate from an older woman with acute or convalescent COVID-19.

This clone appeared once. CDR3 DNA sequence: TGTGCCAGCAGAAGACAGGCCCCTTCCTACGAGCAGTACTTC. Its protein is CASRRQAPSYEQYF. The chain links TRBV27 to TRBJ2-7; possible D gene TRBD1, 6 bases. The ends were cut back, 6 bases at V and 1 base at J, with 13 bases in the middle. The germline gives CDR1 MNHEY, CDR2 SMNVEV (reference sequence). The CDR3 has 14 amino acids.

The CDR3 bases are TGTGCCAGCAGTTTAATCGGTAGCCCGGACTATGGCTACACCTTC. Protein sequence: CASSLIGSPDYGYTF. This rearrangement joins TRBV28 to TRBJ1-2; D unclear. The CDR3 contains 15 residues. The germline V gene has CDR1 MDHEN and CDR2 SYDVKM. V was clipped by 2 bases and J by 3 bases, with 13 bases between them.

V usage is TRBV19 and J usage is TRBJ2-5; weak D call: TRBD2 (5 bases). The germline V and J ends were trimmed by 5 bases and 4 bases, with 14 bases remaining between them. The CDR3 runs 14 residues. The germline CDR1 and CDR2 sequences are LNHDA and SQIVND (reference sequence). The CDR3 reads CASSAAQAGETQYF. CDR3 sequence (DNA): TGTGCCAGTAGTGCCGCTCAGGCGGGAGAGACCCAGTACTTC.

The rearrangement links TRBV10-1 to TRBJ1-5, with TRBD1 matching 8 bases. Germline V CDR1 and CDR2: WNHNN, SYGVQD (reference sequence). The CDR3 covers 18 residues. With V trimmed by 4 bases and J by 0 bases, 11 bases remained unmatched. The CDR3 nucleotides are TGCGCCAGCAGTGGGGGACAGGAGGGGGGAGCTAGCAATCAGCCCCAGCATTTT. Protein: CASSGGQEGGASNQPQHF.

Only a few counts were recorded for this clone. The chain uses TRBV25-1 and TRBJ2-1; the match to TRBD2 covers 7 bases. Looked up from germline, CDR1 is MGHDK and CDR2 is SYGVNS. V was pared by 4 bases and J by 2 bases, with 8 bases of the junction left unmatched. CDR3 length equals 16 residues. The CDR3 protein is CASSARYAGAYNEQFF. The CDR3 bases are TGTGCCAGCAGTGCTCGCTACGCGGGGGCCTACAATGAGCAGTTCTTC.

The chain recombines TRBV21-1 with TRBJ2-7; the DNA was not compared with TRBD1, the D call given in the table. TRBV21-1 constitutes a pseudogene. The CDR3 has 15 residues. The CDR3 region has the DNA TGTGCCAGCAGCAAAGCCAGACAGGGGCCCTACGAGCAGTACTTC. It translates to CASSKARQGPYEQYF.

The V call is TRBV6-5, the J call TRBJ1-6; D might be TRBD1 (6 bases). The V gene lost 4 bases and the J gene lost 9 bases, with 13 bases spanning the gap. This CDR3 is built from 14 residues. Germline loops: CDR1 MNHEY, CDR2 SVGAGI. The DNA for the CDR3 is TGTGCCAGCAGTTTAAGACAGGAAACTTCACCCCTCCACTTT. Its translation is CASSLRQETSPLHF.

The chain carries TRBV15 and TRBJ2-3, with 10 bases that match TRBD2. The V and J ends lost 9 bases and 4 bases, in that order; junction bases with no gene match: 4. The CDR3 has 13 residues. Per germline, CDR1 LNHNV and CDR2 YYDKDF (reference sequence). The CDR3 region is CATASGSSDTQYF. The CDR3 DNA follows: TGTGCCACTGCTAGCGGGAGTTCAGATACGCAGTATTTT.

The chain uses TRBV7-6 and TRBJ2-5; a weak D match, TRBD1 (5 bases). Trimming removed 4 bases from V and 2 bases from J, with 26 bases in between. The CDR3 length is 19 residues. CDR1 is SGHVS, CDR2 FNYEAQ, per germline. The CDR3 nucleotides read TGTGCCAGCAGCTCCCTTTGGACGGACAACCACCCAGAACAAGAGACCCAGTACTTC. This translates into CASSSLWTDNHPEQETQYF.

V and J are TRBV20-1 and TRBJ2-7; 7 bases are a match to TRBD1. The germline gives CDR1 DFQATT, CDR2 SNEGSKA (reference sequence). V shed 5 bases and J 2 bases; nucleotides not matched to a gene: 9. CDR3 length: 14 amino acids. The CDR3 sequence is CSARADRIPYEQYF. The CDR3, as DNA: TGCAGTGCTCGTGCGGACAGGATTCCCTACGAGCAGTACTTC.

The chain employs TRBV19 and TRBJ2-1, with TRBD1 as a possible D gene (5 bases). CDR1 is LNHDA and CDR2 is SQIVND in the germline V gene (reference sequence). Trimming took 3 bases from V and 3 from J, leaving 12 bases between them. The CDR3 has 15 residues. The CDR3 reads CASSIRDISYNEQFF. The CDR3 DNA follows: TGTGCCAGTAGTATCAGGGATATTAGCTACAATGAGCAGTTCTTC.

This sequence joins TRBV7-2 and TRBJ2-3; the D gene is possibly TRBD2 (5 bases). Germline assignment: CDR1 SGHTA and CDR2 FQGNSA. The CDR3 runs 15 residues. V was clipped by 3 bases and J by 2 bases, with 12 bases between them. The CDR3 region is CASSFRDPHTDTQYF. For the CDR3, the DNA is TGTGCCAGCAGCTTCCGGGATCCCCACACAGATACGCAGTATTTT.

The CDR3 loop is CASSLAAGDLYEQYF. The CDR3 DNA reads TGTGCCAGCAGCTTAGCGGCAGGGGACCTTTACGAGCAGTACTTC. The V call is TRBV7-8, the J call TRBJ2-7; tentative D call: TRBD1 (6 bases). CDR3 length equals 15 residues. Germline V lookup: CDR1 SGHVS, CDR2 FQNEAQ. The V end was cut by 0 bases, the J end by 4 bases, with 13 bases between.

This clone has a single count. The same CDR3 arises from other DNA sequences in this sample as well. The rearrangement joins TRBV9 to TRBJ2-3; 7 bases are shared with TRBD1. Germline values: CDR1 SGDLS, CDR2 YYNGEE. The CDR3 has 15 residues. V was pared by 0 bases and J by 1 base, with 2 bases of the junction left unmatched. The CDR3 sequence: CASSVGQGGTDTQYF. DNA for the CDR3: TGTGCCAGCAGCGTAGGGCAGGGGGGCACAGATACGCAGTATTTT.

The chain employs TRBV9 and TRBJ2-1, with 10 positions matching TRBD2. This CDR3 comprises 20 residues. V gave up 2 bases and J gave up 0 bases; unmatched junction bases: 14. Germline lookup yields CDR1 SGDLS and CDR2 YYNGEE. CDR3 nucleotide sequence: TGTGCCAGCAGCGTTTCAAGCGGGAGGGACCACCAGAGCTCCTACAATGAGCAGTTCTTC. Amino acids: CASSVSSGRDHQSSYNEQFF. Combining the CDR3 with reference TRBV9 and TRBJ2-1 gives the whole variable domain DSGVTQTPKHLITATGQRVTLRCSPRSGDLSVYWYQQSLDQGLQFLIQYYNGEERAKGNILERFSAQQFPDLHSELNLSSLELGDSALYFCASSVSSGRDHQSSYNEQFFGPGTRLTVL.

Only one count was recorded for this clone. V gene TRBV19 combines with J gene TRBJ2-6; D might be TRBD1 (5 bases). The CDR3 is 16 amino acids. Trimming took off 3 bases at V and 3 bases at J, with 12 bases between the two ends. Germline values: CDR1 LNHDA, CDR2 SQIVND (reference sequence). For the CDR3, the DNA is TGTGCCAGTAGTATCGGCAGGGTCTTTGGGGCCAACGTCCTGACTTTC. Residues: CASSIGRVFGANVLTF.

The chain uses TRBV27 and TRBJ2-7; a weak D match, TRBD1 (6 bases). The CDR3 runs to 15 residues. With 3 bases removed from V and 1 base from J, the gap between germline ends came to 13 bases. Germline CDR1 MNHEY, CDR2 SMNVEV (reference sequence). CDR3: CASSFVRQASYEQYF. CDR3 sequence (DNA): TGTGCCAGCAGTTTCGTTCGACAGGCGTCCTACGAGCAGTACTTC.

The chain joins TRBV28 to TRBJ2-1, with TRBD2 matching over 11 bases. The CDR3 totals 16 residues. Germline CDR1 is MDHEN and CDR2 is SYDVKM. V shed 2 bases, J shed 7 bases, and the junction held 7 bases outside the gene matches. Here the CDR3 DNA reads TGTGCCAGCAGTTTACACGATGCTAGCGGGGGGAATGAGCAGTTCTTC. Its translation: CASSLHDASGGNEQFF.

This rearrangement joins TRBV25-1 to TRBJ2-7; tentative D call: TRBD2 (6 bases). The CDR3 is made up of 14 amino acids. Germline-derived CDR1 and CDR2 are MGHDK and SYGVNS. V lost 1 base, J lost 3 bases, and 10 bases lay in between. CDR3 sequence reads: CASSELSGVYEQYF. CDR3 DNA sequence: TGTGCCAGCAGTGAATTGTCGGGAGTCTACGAGCAGTACTTC.

The chain links TRBV28 to TRBJ1-2; no clear D gene. This CDR3 region has 13 residues. Between the trimmed V and J ends, which lost 6 bases and 3 bases, there was a span of 11 bases. CDR1 is MDHEN, CDR2 SYDVKM, per germline. CDR3 protein: CASRGGVHYGYTF. The CDR3 DNA sequence: TGTGCCAGCAGGGGCGGGGTACACTATGGCTACACCTTC.

Concerning this clone itself: A junction boundary mismatches the germline segment, possibly from a read error. The chain recombines TRBV2 with TRBJ2-1, with TRBD1 identical over 8 bases. The CDR3 covers 15 residues. CDR1 and CDR2 (germline): SNHLY, FYNNEI. The CDR3 loop is CASREDRGSYNEQFF. The CDR3 bases are TGTGCCAGCAGGGAAGACAGGGGCTCCTACAATGAGCAGTTCTTC.

The genes are TRBV7-3 and TRBJ1-5, with D possibly being TRBD1 (5 bases). Germline V gene sequence: CDR1 SGHTA, CDR2 FQGTGA. This CDR3 is 13 amino acids long. With 3 bases removed from V and 7 bases from J, the gap between germline ends came to 10 bases. The CDR3 region is CASSLGEGQPQHF. The CDR3 DNA reads TGTGCCAGCAGCTTGGGGGAGGGCCAGCCCCAGCATTTT. Variable domain in full (rest from reference TRBV7-3 and TRBJ1-5): GAGVSQTPSNKVTEKGKYVELRCDPISGHTALYWYRQSLGQGPEFLIYFQGTGAADDSGLPNDRFFAVRPEGSVSTLKIQRTERGDSAVYLCASSLGEGQPQHFGDGTRLSIL.

In nucleotides, the CDR3 is TGTGCCAGCAGCACGCAAGGACAGAAAGCTAATGAAAAACTGTTTTTT. It specifies CASSTQGQKANEKLFF. The chain is built from TRBV4-2 and TRBJ1-4; a weak D match, TRBD1 (6 bases). CDR1 LGHNA and CDR2 YNFKEQ come from the germline V gene. The V end was cut by 5 bases, the J end by 3 bases, with 16 bases between. CDR3 length: 16 residues.

For this clone: In the same sample, other DNA sequences code for this CDR3. CDR3 nucleotides: TGTGCCAGCTCACCTCAGGGGGCAGGAGGCTACACCTTC. It translates to CASSPQGAGGYTF. The V and J genes are TRBV18 and TRBJ1-2, with TRBD1 matching 8 bases. There are 13 residues in the CDR3. CDR1 is KGHSH and CDR2 is LQKENI in the germline V gene. Unmatched junction bases numbered 5, after V lost 3 bases and J lost 8 bases.

This chain uses TRBV2 with TRBJ1-3; no reliable D call. Germline V CDR1 and CDR2: SNHLY, FYNNEI. The germline V and J ends were trimmed by 7 bases and 0 bases, with 10 bases remaining between them. The CDR3 is made up of 14 amino acids. Here the CDR3 DNA reads TGTGCCAGCAACACAGAACTCTCTGGAAACACCATATATTTT. This gives the protein CASNTELSGNTIYF.